This T cell receptor (beta chain) was found in a study of CD8 T cells in ankylosing spondylitis. TCRdb re-derived calls from the 5' RACE reads in MiXCR, one entry per CDR3 protein. The sample carries about 160,000 distinct CDR3 sequences, about 18% recorded once. The CDR3 totals 16 residues. V dropped 2 bases and J dropped 2; count of bases not matched to a gene: 5. Per germline, CDR1 ENHRY and CDR2 SYGVKD. There are many counts of this clonotype. This sequence joins TRBV10-3 and TRBJ2-2, with TRBD1 identical over 7 bases. Sequencing input: blood, either unsorted or a sorted T cell fraction (not recorded which). This TCR came from a male donor with ankylosing spondylitis or in good health (not recorded which). As DNA, the CDR3 is TGTGCCATCAGTGAGACGGGACAGATAAACACCGGGGAGCTGTTTTTT. It codes for CAISETGQINTGELFF.